This TCR beta chain derives from a study of T cell changes during pregnancy in multiple sclerosis. CDR3 length equals 16 residues. Germline V lookup: CDR1 SGHVS, CDR2 FNYEAQ. V gave up 6 bases and J gave up 8 bases; unmatched junction bases: 9. The method was immunoSEQ multiplex PCR; TCRdb's version includes in-frame clones alone and lacks a portion of them. This sample has tens of thousands of clones; 90% occur once, and the top ten carry about 10%. This clonotype originated in a female donor with multiple sclerosis, enrolled in a pregnancy study. Here the sequenced sample was CD8+ T cells from peripheral blood mononuclear cells, taken before pregnancy. The chain has TRBV7-6 and TRBJ2-3; TRBD2 matches 15 bases. CDR3 DNA sequence: TGTGCCAGCAGGCGGACTAGCGGGAGGGGCTCTGGTACGCAGTATTTT. Protein: CASRRTSGRGSGTQYF.